The 21 T cell receptor beta chains reported below all come from one sample, sequenced in a study of blood T cell repertoires in COVID-19. TCRdb's copy holds only in-frame clones and misses some; the assay was immunoSEQ multiplex PCR. The data show 300,000 to 350,000 clones, approximately 86% seen once. Sequences were obtained from peripheral blood. These TCRs come from a man between 25 and 39 years old with COVID-19, enrolled during active disease.

V usage is TRBV28 and J usage is TRBJ2-7; 8 positions match TRBD1. The germline CDR1 and CDR2 sequences are MDHEN and SYDVKM. V was clipped by 6 bases and J by 3 bases; unmatched bases: 10. The length of the CDR3 is 15 residues. CDR3 sequence (DNA): TGTGCCAGCAGCCCCCTACAGGGGGACGTCTACGAGCAGTACTTC. It codes for CASSPLQGDVYEQYF. The complete variable domain, with remaining parts taken from reference TRBV28 and TRBJ2-7, reads DVKVTQSSRYLVKRTGEKVFLECVQDMDHENMFWYRQDPGLGLRLIYFSYDVKMKEKGDIPEGYSVSREKKERFSLILESASTNQTSMYLCASSPLQGDVYEQYFGPGTRLTVT.

The chain has TRBV7-2 and TRBJ2-5, with D perhaps TRBD1 (5 bases). The CDR3 extends over 14 amino acids. CDR1 is SGHTA and CDR2 is FQGNSA in the germline V gene. Trimming cost V 5 bases and J 2 bases, with 12 bases left between them. The CDR3 loop reads CASSPLRGQETQYF. The CDR3 DNA follows: TGTGCCAGCAGCCCCCTTAGGGGTCAAGAGACCCAGTACTTC.

V is TRBV19 and J is TRBJ2-2; D is unresolved. Germline V gene data show CDR1 as LNHDA and CDR2 as SQIVND (reference sequence). The CDR3 is 13 amino acids. With 4 bases removed from V and 0 bases from J, the gap between germline ends came to 3 bases. CDR3 in DNA: TGTGCCAGTAGTACCACGAACACCGGGGAGCTGTTTTTT. Protein: CASSTTNTGELFF.

The chain uses TRBV6-5 and TRBJ2-7, with TRBD1 matching over 10 bases. There are 15 residues in the CDR3. The V segment lost 4 bases and the J segment 2 bases; nucleotides outside the gene matches: 5. Germline V gene data show CDR1 as MNHEY and CDR2 as SVGAGI. CDR3 bases: TGTGCCAGCAGTTTCTCGACAGGGGGCGCCTACGAGCAGTACTTC. Protein: CASSFSTGGAYEQYF.

This clone was found a few times. The chain has TRBV3-1 (or the pseudogene TRBV3-2) and TRBJ2-1; a possible D gene is TRBD1 (5 bases). Trimming shortened V by 1 base and J by 10 bases, and 8 bases separated the two germline ends. The CDR3 has 12 amino acids. Germline V CDR1 and CDR2: LGHDT, YNNKEL (reference sequence). CDR3 residues: CASSQAQGEQFF. Written as DNA, the CDR3 is TGTGCCAGCAGCCAAGCGCAGGGAGAGCAGTTCTTC.

The V gene is TRBV7-9, the J gene TRBJ2-7; D uncertain. The V and J ends lost 2 bases and 0 bases respectively, with 8 bases between them. The V gene's germline CDR1 is SEHNR and CDR2 FQNEAQ (reference sequence). This CDR3 is built from 14 residues. This CDR3 is CASSLSRSSYEQYF. The CDR3 DNA follows: TGTGCCAGCAGCTTATCCCGGAGCTCCTACGAGCAGTACTTC.

The V call is TRBV28, the J call TRBJ2-7; possibly TRBD2 for D (6 bases). The germline V gene has CDR1 MDHEN and CDR2 SYDVKM. The V end lost 5 bases, the J end lost 7 bases, and 18 bases lay between the germline ends. CDR3 size: 14 residues. CDR3 bases: TGTGCCAGCAGTGCCGGGATCCCGGAGGGGGAGCAGTACTTC. Protein product: CASSAGIPEGEQYF.

This clone came up once. This sequence joins TRBV20-1 and TRBJ1-4, with TRBD1 matching over 8 bases. Germline values: CDR1 DFQATT, CDR2 SNEGSKA (reference sequence). This CDR3 is built from 16 residues. V trimming: 3 bases; J trimming: 5 bases; junction bases outside the gene matches: 11. The CDR3 DNA is TGCAGTGCTAGTCCTCCTCGACAGGGGCGGAATGAAAAACTGTTTTTT. Translated, it gives CSASPPRQGRNEKLFF.

This chain connects TRBV9 to TRBJ2-5, with 8 nucleotides matching TRBD1. The length of the CDR3 is 16 residues. Germline V lookup: CDR1 SGDLS, CDR2 YYNGEE. V dropped 3 bases and J dropped 2; count of bases not matched to a gene: 9. The CDR3 region is CASSAGQGNLQETQYF. For the CDR3, the DNA is TGTGCCAGCAGCGCCGGACAGGGCAACCTTCAAGAGACCCAGTACTTC.

This clone has a single count. This sequence joins TRBV30 and TRBJ2-2, with TRBD2 as a possible D gene (6 bases). Germline CDR1 reads GTSNPN; CDR2 reads SVGIG (reference sequence). This CDR3 spans 15 amino acids. With 3 bases removed from V and 4 bases from J, the gap between germline ends came to 15 bases. The CDR3, as DNA: TGTGCCTGGAGGTGGGGCGGGATACTCACCGGGGAGCTGTTTTTT. Protein: CAWRWGGILTGELFF.

Only a few counts were recorded for this clone. The chain joins TRBV4-2 to TRBJ1-5; possibly TRBD1 for D (5 bases). The germline CDR1 and CDR2 sequences are LGHNA and YNFKEQ. The CDR3 totals 17 residues. V was pared by 0 bases and J by 0 bases, with 12 bases between. CDR3 loop: CASSQEIQGNSNQPQHF. CDR3 bases: TGTGCCAGCAGCCAAGAGATTCAGGGTAATAGCAATCAGCCCCAGCATTTT.

A few counts support this clone. The rearrangement links TRBV7-8 to TRBJ2-7; 8 bases fit TRBD1. With V trimmed by 5 bases and J by 0 bases, 6 bases remained unmatched. Germline loops: CDR1 SGHVS, CDR2 FQNEAQ. CDR3 size: 15 residues. CDR3 nucleotides: TGTGCCAGCAGCCCCCAGGGGGCCATCTCCTACGAGCAGTACTTC. Translation: CASSPQGAISYEQYF.

The rearrangement joins TRBV19 to TRBJ2-7; D is possibly TRBD1 (5 bases). V lost 4 bases to trimming and J lost 2 bases, with 15 bases between them. The CDR3 contains 15 residues. The germline gives CDR1 LNHDA, CDR2 SQIVND (reference sequence). In DNA, the CDR3 is TGTGCCAGTAGTACTCGAGCGAAGGGGACCTACGAGCAGTACTTC. Translation gives CASSTRAKGTYEQYF. Using reference TRBV19 and TRBJ2-7 for the parts outside the CDR3, the full variable domain is DGGITQSPKYLFRKEGQNVTLSCEQNLNHDAMYWYRQDPGQGLRLIYYSQIVNDFQKGDIAEGYSVSREKKESFPLTVTSAQKNPTAFYLCASSTRAKGTYEQYFGPGTRLTVT.

CDR3 in DNA: TGTGCCAGCAGCTTAGGCCCAGGGCAGAACACTGAAGCTTTCTTT. It is translated as CASSLGPGQNTEAFF. The chain uses TRBV11-2 and TRBJ1-1; the D gene is possibly TRBD1 (5 bases). Germline loops: CDR1 SGHAT, CDR2 FQNNGV. This CDR3 contains 15 residues. V was shortened by 1 base and J by 1 base, with 10 bases between the two germline ends. Full variable domain (remainder filled in from reference TRBV11-2 and TRBJ1-1): EAGVAQSPRYKIIEKRQSVAFWCNPISGHATLYWYQQILGQGPKLLIQFQNNGVVDDSQLPKDRFSAERLKGVDSTLKIQPAKLEDSAVYLCASSLGPGQNTEAFFGQGTRLTVV.

The J gene is TRBJ2-3, the V gene TRBV2, with D tentatively TRBD2 (6 bases). V was pared by 8 bases and J by 0 bases, with 12 bases between. Germline-derived CDR1 and CDR2 are SNHLY and FYNNEI. The length of the CDR3 is 14 residues. This chain's CDR3 is CASLRDFSTDTQYF. CDR3 DNA sequence: TGTGCCAGCCTCCGGGACTTTAGCACAGATACGCAGTATTTT. Filled out from reference TRBV2 and TRBJ2-3, the complete variable domain reads EPEVTQTPSHQVTQMGQEVILRCVPISNHLYFYWYRQILGQKVEFLVSFYNNEISEKSEIFDDQFSVERPDGSNFTLKIRSTKLEDSAMYFCASLRDFSTDTQYFGPGTRLTVL.

The V gene is TRBV9, the J gene TRBJ2-1, with TRBD2 identical over 7 bases. V dropped 3 bases and J dropped 7; count of bases not matched to a gene: 7. The germline CDR1 and CDR2 sequences are SGDLS and YYNGEE. The CDR3 loop spans 14 amino acids. Here the CDR3 reads CASSESGTMNEQFF. The CDR3, as DNA: TGTGCCAGCAGCGAGAGCGGGACTATGAATGAGCAGTTCTTC.

A few counts support this clone. The V and J genes are TRBV5-1 and TRBJ2-2, with D unresolved. This CDR3 is 14 amino acids long. Germline CDR1 reads SGHRS; CDR2 reads YFSETQ. Trimming took 2 bases from V and 1 from J, leaving 6 bases between them. The CDR3 reads CASSFNWNTGELFF. CDR3 DNA: TGCGCCAGCAGCTTCAACTGGAACACCGGGGAGCTGTTTTTT.

This clone has just one count. The chain joins TRBV5-8 to TRBJ2-5, with TRBD2 as a possible D gene (5 bases). Trimming left V 1 base short and J 4 bases short, with 14 bases between. Per germline, CDR1 SGHTS and CDR2 YDEGEE. This CDR3 is built from 15 residues. CDR3 region: CASSLWLLEGETQYF. CDR3 nucleotides: TGTGCCAGCAGCTTGTGGTTACTAGAAGGAGAGACCCAGTACTTC.

J is TRBJ2-7 and V is TRBV15; D gene unclear. This CDR3 is 14 amino acids long. CDR1 and CDR2 from the germline V gene are LNHNV and YYDKDF (reference sequence). With 0 bases removed from V and 6 bases from J, the gap between germline ends came to 12 bases. The CDR3 DNA reads as TGTGCCACCAGCAGAGATAAGCTACCGGGCGAGCAGTACTTC. This sequence encodes CATSRDKLPGEQYF.

The chain carries TRBV9 and TRBJ2-1; 15 nucleotides line up with TRBD2. From germline, CDR1 is SGDLS and CDR2 YYNGEE. The CDR3 sequence is 17 residues long. The junction had 5 bases not matched to a gene; V was cut back by 0 bases and J by 7 bases. The CDR3 loop is CASSVAPGTSGGNEQFF. The CDR3 nucleotides read TGTGCCAGCAGCGTAGCCCCCGGGACTAGCGGGGGGAATGAGCAGTTCTTC.

V gene TRBV5-8 combines with J gene TRBJ2-3; no definite D call. From germline, CDR1 is SGHTS and CDR2 YDEGEE. Trimming pared 1 base from V and 5 bases from J, leaving 11 bases between. The CDR3 totals 14 residues. The CDR3 region is CASSLSVRGDTQYF. CDR3 in DNA: TGTGCCAGCAGCTTGTCAGTTAGAGGAGATACGCAGTATTTT. Drawing the rest from reference TRBV5-8 and TRBJ2-3, the complete variable domain is EAGVTQSPTHLIKTRGQQATLRCSPISGHTSVYWYQQALGLGLQFLLWYDEGEERNRGNFPPRFSGRQFPNYSSELNVNALELEDSALYLCASSLSVRGDTQYFGPGTRLTVL.